Following are 2 T cell receptor beta chains from one sample sequenced in a study of CXCR4 blockade with PD-1 therapy in pancreatic cancer. The repertoire was sequenced with immunoSEQ multiplex PCR; TCRdb's copy has only in-frame clones and lacks some. The sample includes 2,000 to 3,000 clones, roughly half of them seen just once. Sequences were obtained from tumor tissue. Receptor source: a human donor with pancreatic ductal adenocarcinoma.

CDR3 DNA: TGTGCCAGCAGTTATGGACATAACACTGAAGCTTTCTTT. Translating gives CASSYGHNTEAFF. J is TRBJ1-1 and V is TRBV6-8; D perhaps matches TRBD1 (5 bases). CDR3 size: 13 residues. V shed 3 bases and J shed 2 bases, with 7 bases lying between them. The germline V gene has CDR1 MNHGY and CDR2 SAAAGT.

The chain combines TRBV10-2 with TRBJ2-7, with D perhaps TRBD1 (6 bases). The CDR3 contains 14 residues. Trimming left V 7 bases short and J 0 bases short, with 13 bases between. Germline V gives CDR1 WSHSY, CDR2 SAAADI. DNA for the CDR3: TGCGCCAGCAAAGAGGCAGGGGCCTCCTACGAGCAGTACTTC. Translation: CASKEAGASYEQYF.